This T cell receptor (beta chain) is from a study of T-cell memory formation after mild COVID-19. The germline CDR1 and CDR2 sequences are SGHNT and YYREEE (reference sequence). CDR3 length: 15 residues. Deletions cut 4 bases from V and 2 bases from J, with 16 bases between. TCRdb ran MiXCR on the 5' RACE reads and lists one entry per CDR3 protein. The repertoire holds 350,000 to 500,000 distinct CDR3 sequences, with 15% to 20% as singletons. Sequenced material: PBMCs or a T cell subset sorted from them (not recorded which). The TCR was taken from an adult woman who had mild COVID-19 (a few samples of this study predate the infection). Cell type and time point are not known. V is TRBV5-4 and J is TRBJ2-7; D uncertain. The CDR3, as DNA: TGTGCCAGCAGCCAAAGACACCGTCACCCCTACGAGCAGTACTTC. This codes for CASSQRHRHPYEQYF.